Presented here are 10 T cell receptor beta chains from one specimen sequenced in a study of identical twins. TCRdb re-called the 5' RACE reads with MiXCR, one entry per CDR3 protein. The sample includes 500,000 to 600,000 distinct CDR3 sequences, roughly a fifth of them seen just once. The data also belong to a second study, concerning T cells expressing NK-cell markers.

The sample was CD4+ T cells sorted from blood. The receptors shown here come from a woman younger than 30 in good health.

This clonotype was detected a few times. The chain recombines TRBV30 with TRBJ2-7; the D call may be TRBD1 or TRBD2 (5 bases each). CDR1 is GTSNPN and CDR2 is SVGIG in the germline V gene (reference sequence). This CDR3 is built from 16 residues. Trimming shortened V by 2 bases and J by 4 bases, and 21 bases separated the two germline ends. CDR3 nucleotides: TGTGCCTGGAGTCTAACCGCCGGGACGGTCACTTACGAGCAGTACTTC. Amino acids: CAWSLTAGTVTYEQYF.

This clonotype has only a few counts. The V gene is TRBV5-4, the J gene TRBJ1-1; D remains unclear. The germline CDR1 and CDR2 sequences are SGHNT and YYREEE (reference sequence). This CDR3 is built from 14 residues. Trimming shortened V by 0 bases and J by 3 bases, and 9 bases separated the two germline ends. DNA for the CDR3: TGTGCCAGCAGCTTGGAGATTAAGGACACTGAAGCTTTCTTT. Encoded protein: CASSLEIKDTEAFF.

The genes are TRBV20-1 and TRBJ1-5; the match to TRBD1 covers 10 bases. The germline gives CDR1 DFQATT, CDR2 SNEGSKA (reference sequence). This CDR3 has 15 residues. V dropped 3 bases and J dropped 4; count of bases not matched to a gene: 6. The CDR3, as DNA: TGCAGTGCTAGCCGGGACAGGGGATGGAATCAGCCCCAGCATTTT. Translated: CSASRDRGWNQPQHF.

This clonotype was seen more than once but under ten times. This chain joins TRBV6-1 and TRBJ2-3; D might be TRBD2 (5 bases). CDR3 length: 16 amino acids. Germline V gives CDR1 MNHNS, CDR2 SASEGT. The V and J ends lost 6 bases and 5 bases respectively, with 21 bases between them. CDR3 nucleotide sequence: TGTGCCAGCAGCCCGACCCCGGGCCGAGGAGGAGATACGCAGTATTTT. This encodes CASSPTPGRGGDTQYF.

The gene calls are TRBV7-2 and TRBJ2-1; the D gene is possibly TRBD2 (5 bases). Deletions cut 1 base from V and 9 bases from J, with 13 bases between. The CDR3 covers 14 residues. The germline V gene encodes CDR1 SGHTA and CDR2 FQGNSA. CDR3 protein: CASSLGATTTEQFF. The CDR3 coding sequence is TGTGCCAGCAGCTTAGGCGCGACGACTACTGAGCAGTTCTTC.

CDR3 protein: CASKGDRGPNTDTQYF. The CDR3 region has the DNA TGTGCCAGTAAAGGTGACAGGGGGCCTAACACAGATACGCAGTATTTT. The chain carries TRBV19 and TRBJ2-3, with TRBD1 matching over 10 bases. The CDR3 is 16 residues long. The ends lost 7 bases at V and 2 bases at J; junction bases unmatched: 9. Germline V gene lookup returns CDR1 LNHDA and CDR2 SQIVND (reference sequence).

The rearrangement joins TRBV15 to TRBJ2-7, with 7 bases identical to TRBD2. This CDR3 is built from 18 residues. Trimming at V came to 0 bases and at J to 1 base, leaving 12 bases not matched to a gene. CDR1 and CDR2 from the germline V gene are LNHNV and YYDKDF (reference sequence). CDR3 sequence reads: CATSRDEPSGIESYEQYF. CDR3 nucleotide sequence: TGTGCCACCAGCAGAGATGAGCCCAGCGGGATTGAGTCCTACGAGCAGTACTTC. Based on the CDR3 plus reference TRBV15 and TRBJ2-7, the full variable domain is DAMVIQNPRYQVTQFGKPVTLSCSQTLNHNVMYWYQQKSSQAPKLLFHYYDKDFNNEADTPDNFQSRRPNTSFCFLDIRSPGLGDTAMYLCATSRDEPSGIESYEQYFGPGTRLTVT.

Here the CDR3 reads CASSPLQSGGPGDSGANVLTF. Here the CDR3 DNA reads TGCGCCAGCAGCCCACTACAGAGCGGGGGGCCTGGTGATTCTGGGGCCAACGTCCTGACTTTC. The gene calls are TRBV5-1 and TRBJ2-6; 9 positions agree with TRBD2. The CDR3 is 21 residues long. Germline CDR1 SGHRS, CDR2 YFSETQ. V gave up 4 bases and J gave up 1 base; unmatched junction bases: 18.

Many counts were recorded for this clonotype. V usage is TRBV20-1 and J usage is TRBJ1-5, with D possibly matching TRBD1 (6 bases). The V gene's germline CDR1 is DFQATT and CDR2 SNEGSKA (reference sequence). The CDR3 is 13 residues long. Trimming cost V 3 bases and J 3 bases, with 9 bases left between them. Here the CDR3 reads CSARTGSNQPQHF. The CDR3 DNA reads TGCAGTGCTAGGACAGGTTCCAATCAGCCCCAGCATTTT.

This clonotype came up a few times. V is TRBV30 and J is TRBJ2-1; unclear D gene. The CDR3 extends over 11 amino acids. Germline CDR1 GTSNPN, CDR2 SVGIG (reference sequence). Trimming stripped 1 base from V and 12 bases from J, with 10 bases between. The CDR3 protein is CAWSAGRVQFF. Written as DNA, the CDR3 is TGTGCCTGGAGTGCCGGACGAGTGCAGTTCTTC. Supplemented by reference TRBV30 and TRBJ2-1, the full variable domain reads SQTIHQWPATLVQPVGSPLSLECTVEGTSNPNLYWYRQAAGRGLQLLFYSVGIGQISSEVPQNLSASRPQDRQFILSSKKLLLSDSGFYLCAWSAGRVQFFGPGTRLTVL.